This T cell receptor (beta chain) was captured in a study of CD8 T cells in ankylosing spondylitis. General observations from the study: Earlier reports found some motif variants in synovial fluid and blood in reactive arthritis. Blood from ankylosing spondylitis patients appeared to carry a characteristic roughly eight-variant TCR beta motif.

Germline loops: CDR1 KGHDR, CDR2 SFDVKD. This CDR3 region has 16 residues. As to this clonotype: Antigen specificity is unknown. One end of the junction does not line up with germline, which may come from a read error.

TCRdb ran MiXCR on the 5' RACE reads and lists one entry per CDR3 protein. The data hold under 55,000 distinct CDR3 sequences, with about 7% observed a single time. This chain joins TRBV24-1 and TRBJ2-1; TRBD2 matches 14 bases. Specimen: blood, either unsorted or a sorted T cell fraction (not recorded which). The TCR sequence derives from a female donor with ankylosing spondylitis or in good health (not recorded which). CDR3 region: CATSDLTSGRDTEQFF. The CDR3 region has the DNA TGCGCCACCAGTGATCTGACTAGCGGGAGGGACACTGAGCAGTTCTTC.